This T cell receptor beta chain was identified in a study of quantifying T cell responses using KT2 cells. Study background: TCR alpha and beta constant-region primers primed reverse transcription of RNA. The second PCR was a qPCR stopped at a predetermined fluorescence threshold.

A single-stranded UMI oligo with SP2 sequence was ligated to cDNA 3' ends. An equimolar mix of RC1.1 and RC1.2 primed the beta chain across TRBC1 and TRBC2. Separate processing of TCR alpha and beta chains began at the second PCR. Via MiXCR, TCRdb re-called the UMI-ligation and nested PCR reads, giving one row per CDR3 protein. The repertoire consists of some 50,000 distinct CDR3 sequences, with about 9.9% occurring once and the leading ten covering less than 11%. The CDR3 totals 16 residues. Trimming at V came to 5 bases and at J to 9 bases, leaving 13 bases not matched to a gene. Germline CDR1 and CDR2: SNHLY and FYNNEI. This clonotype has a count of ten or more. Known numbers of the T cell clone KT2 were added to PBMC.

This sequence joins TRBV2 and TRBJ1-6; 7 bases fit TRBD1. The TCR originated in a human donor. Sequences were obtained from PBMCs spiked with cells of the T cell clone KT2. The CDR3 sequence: CASSLTGSPGSSPLHF. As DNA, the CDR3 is TGTGCCAGCAGTCTGACAGGGAGCCCTGGGAGTTCACCCCTCCACTTT.